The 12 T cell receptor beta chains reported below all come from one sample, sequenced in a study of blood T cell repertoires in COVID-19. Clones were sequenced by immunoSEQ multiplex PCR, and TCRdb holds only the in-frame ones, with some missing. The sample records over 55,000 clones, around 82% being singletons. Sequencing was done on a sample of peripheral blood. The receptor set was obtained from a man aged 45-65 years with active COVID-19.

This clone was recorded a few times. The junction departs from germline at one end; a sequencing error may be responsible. This CDR3 is CAWSASGTTYDEQFF. DNA of the CDR3: TGTGCCTGGAGTGCTAGCGGGACTACCTACGATGAGCAGTTCTTC. The chain combines TRBV30 with TRBJ2-1; 9 positions match TRBD2. The CDR3 length is 15 residues. CDR1 and CDR2 from the germline V gene are GTSNPN and SVGIG (reference sequence).

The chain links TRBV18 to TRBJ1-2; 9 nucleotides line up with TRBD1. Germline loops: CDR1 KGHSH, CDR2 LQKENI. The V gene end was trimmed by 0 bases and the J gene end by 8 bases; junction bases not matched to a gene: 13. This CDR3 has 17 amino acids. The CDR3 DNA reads TGTGCCAGCTCACCACCGAGTCTCCGGGACAGGGCTGCCGGCTACACCTTC. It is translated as CASSPPSLRDRAAGYTF. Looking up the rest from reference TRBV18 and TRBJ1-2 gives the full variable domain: NAGVMQNPRHLVRRRGQEARLRCSPMKGHSHVYWYRQLPEEGLKFMVYLQKENIIDESGMPKERFSAEFPKEGPSILRIQQVVRGDSAAYFCASSPPSLRDRAAGYTFGSGTRLTVV.

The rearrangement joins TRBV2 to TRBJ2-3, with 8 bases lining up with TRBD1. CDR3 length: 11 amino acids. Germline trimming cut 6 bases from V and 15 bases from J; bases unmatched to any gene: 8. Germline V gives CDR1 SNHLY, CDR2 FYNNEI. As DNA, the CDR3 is TGTGCCAGCAGAGAACAGGGGGAGTCTTATTTT. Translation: CASREQGESYF.

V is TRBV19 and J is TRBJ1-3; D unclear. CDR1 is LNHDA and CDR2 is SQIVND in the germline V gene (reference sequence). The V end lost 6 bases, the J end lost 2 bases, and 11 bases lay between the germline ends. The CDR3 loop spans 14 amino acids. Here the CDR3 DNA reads TGTGCCAGTAGCCAATCCACTCCTGGAAACACCATATATTTT. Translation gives CASSQSTPGNTIYF.

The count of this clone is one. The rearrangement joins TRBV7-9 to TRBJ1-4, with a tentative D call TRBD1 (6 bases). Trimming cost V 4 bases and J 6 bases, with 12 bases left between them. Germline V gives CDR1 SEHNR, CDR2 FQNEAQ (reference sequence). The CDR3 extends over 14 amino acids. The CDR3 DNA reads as TGTGCCAGCAGCTCACAGGGAGTCGATGAAAAACTGTTTTTT. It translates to CASSSQGVDEKLFF.

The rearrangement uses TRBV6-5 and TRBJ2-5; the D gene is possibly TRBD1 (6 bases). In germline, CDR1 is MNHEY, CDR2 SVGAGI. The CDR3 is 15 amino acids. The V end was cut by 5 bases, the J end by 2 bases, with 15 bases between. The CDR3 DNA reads TGTGCCAGCAGTCAGTGGGACACCAGACAAGAGACCCAGTACTTC. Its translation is CASSQWDTRQETQYF.

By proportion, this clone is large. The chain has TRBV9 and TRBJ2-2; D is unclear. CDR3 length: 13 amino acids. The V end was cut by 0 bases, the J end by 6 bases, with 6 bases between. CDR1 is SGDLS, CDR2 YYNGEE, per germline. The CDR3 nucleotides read TGTGCCAGCAGCGTAGACGGTCCCGGGGAGCTGTTTTTT. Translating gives CASSVDGPGELFF. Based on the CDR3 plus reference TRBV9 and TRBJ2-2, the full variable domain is DSGVTQTPKHLITATGQRVTLRCSPRSGDLSVYWYQQSLDQGLQFLIQYYNGEERAKGNILERFSAQQFPDLHSELNLSSLELGDSALYFCASSVDGPGELFFGEGSRLTVL.

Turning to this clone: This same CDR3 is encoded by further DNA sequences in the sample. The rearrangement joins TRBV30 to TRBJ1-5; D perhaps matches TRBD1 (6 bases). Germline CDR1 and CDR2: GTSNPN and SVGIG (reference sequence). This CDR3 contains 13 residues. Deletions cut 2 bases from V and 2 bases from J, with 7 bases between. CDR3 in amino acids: CAWSSGGNQPQHF. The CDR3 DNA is TGTGCCTGGAGTTCAGGGGGCAATCAGCCCCAGCATTTT.

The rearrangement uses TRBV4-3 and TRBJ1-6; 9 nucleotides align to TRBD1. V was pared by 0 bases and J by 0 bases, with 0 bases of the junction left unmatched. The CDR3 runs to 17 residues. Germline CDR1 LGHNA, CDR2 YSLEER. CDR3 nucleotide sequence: TGCGCCAGCAGCCAAGAGACAGGGGGCTCCTATAATTCACCCCTCCACTTT. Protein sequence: CASSQETGGSYNSPLHF.

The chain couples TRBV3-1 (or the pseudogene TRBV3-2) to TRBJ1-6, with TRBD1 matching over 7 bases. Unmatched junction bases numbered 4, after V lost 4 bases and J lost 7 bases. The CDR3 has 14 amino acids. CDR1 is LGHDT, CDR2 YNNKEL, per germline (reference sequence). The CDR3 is CASSRRDSNSPLHF. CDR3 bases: TGTGCCAGCAGCCGTCGGGACAGCAATTCACCCCTCCACTTT.

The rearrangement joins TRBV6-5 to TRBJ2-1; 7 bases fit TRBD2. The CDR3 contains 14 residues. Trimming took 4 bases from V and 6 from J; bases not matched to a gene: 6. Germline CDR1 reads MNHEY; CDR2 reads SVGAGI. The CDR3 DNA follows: TGTGCCAGCAGTTTCACGACTAGCTTCAATGAGCAGTTCTTC. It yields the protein CASSFTTSFNEQFF.

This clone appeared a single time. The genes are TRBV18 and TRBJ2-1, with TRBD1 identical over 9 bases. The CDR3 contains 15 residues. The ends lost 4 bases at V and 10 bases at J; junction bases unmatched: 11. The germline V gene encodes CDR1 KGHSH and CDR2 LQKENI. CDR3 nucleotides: TGTGCCAGCTCACTTGGGACAGGGACAGGGTTAGAGCAGTTCTTC. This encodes CASSLGTGTGLEQFF.